This entry concerns a single T cell receptor beta chain. Its antigen is still unknown. The sample contains more than one DNA sequence encoding this CDR3. The study ran its PCR with 60 Vbeta and 13 Jbeta primers. As handled by the study authors: Later reanalysis found about 78 million unique TCR beta chains, roughly 9.9 million of them shared. Using immunoSEQ multiplex PCR, the repertoire was profiled, and TCRdb retains in-frame clones only, with some absent. D and trimming come from the DNA, and the V and J calls and clone size come from that table. The table includes fewer than 250,000 clones, around 76% detected once. This entry belongs to a study of cytomegalovirus exposure and HLA in healthy donors. Findings and caveats of the study: Later analysis suggested links between common viral pathogens and several top significant clusters. Later analysis placed DRB1 highest and HLA-C lowest in TCR association rates, which differed by HLA locus.

Germline loops: CDR1 SGHAT, CDR2 FQNNGV. This CDR3 spans 15 amino acids. V lost 1 base to trimming and J lost 5 bases; unmatched junction nucleotides: 5. The chain couples TRBV11-2 to TRBJ2-1, with 7 nucleotides matching TRBD2. Material for sequencing was PBMCs. The receptor's source is a man aged 35 to 55 in good health and CMV-seropositive. CDR3 sequence: CASSLGLAENNEQFF. The CDR3 DNA reads TGTGCCAGCAGCTTAGGGCTAGCGGAGAACAATGAGCAGTTCTTC.